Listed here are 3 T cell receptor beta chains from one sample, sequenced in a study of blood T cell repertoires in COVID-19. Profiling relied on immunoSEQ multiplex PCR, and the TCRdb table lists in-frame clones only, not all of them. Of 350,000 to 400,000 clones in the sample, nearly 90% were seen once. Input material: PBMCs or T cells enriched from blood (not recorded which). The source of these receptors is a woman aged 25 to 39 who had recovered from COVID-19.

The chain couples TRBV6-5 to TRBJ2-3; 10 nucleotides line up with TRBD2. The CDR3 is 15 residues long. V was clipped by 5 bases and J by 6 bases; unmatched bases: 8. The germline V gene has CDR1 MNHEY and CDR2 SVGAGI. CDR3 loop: CASSPGTSASDTQYF. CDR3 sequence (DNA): TGTGCCAGCAGTCCAGGGACTAGCGCGTCGGATACGCAGTATTTT.

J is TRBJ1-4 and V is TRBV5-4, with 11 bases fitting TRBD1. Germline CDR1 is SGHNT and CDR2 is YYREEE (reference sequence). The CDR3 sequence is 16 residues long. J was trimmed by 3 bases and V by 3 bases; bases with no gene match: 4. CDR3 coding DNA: TGTGCCAGCAGCTCTTGGACAGGGGGCCCTAATGAAAAACTGTTTTTT. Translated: CASSSWTGGPNEKLFF.

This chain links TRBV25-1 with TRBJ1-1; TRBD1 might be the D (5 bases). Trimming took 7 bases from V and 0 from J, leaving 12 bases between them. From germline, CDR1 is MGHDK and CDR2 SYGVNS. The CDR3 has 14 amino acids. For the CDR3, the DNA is TGTGCCAGCAAAGACGGGGGGATGAACACTGAAGCTTTCTTT. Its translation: CASKDGGMNTEAFF.